The next 19 T cell receptor beta chains were all read from a single sample in a study of lymphopenia after photon versus proton radiotherapy. Assay: immunoSEQ multiplex PCR; the TCRdb copy retains only in-frame clones and omits some. The table has 150,000 or so clones, about 85% seen once. This specimen consisted of peripheral blood, obtained from a patient treated with photon-based radiotherapy. The receptors were gathered from a man aged 50 or older with gastric cancer.

This chain joins TRBV27 and TRBJ2-1; perhaps D is TRBD1 or TRBD2 (5 bases each). Germline loops: CDR1 MNHEY, CDR2 SMNVEV (reference sequence). The CDR3 has 15 amino acids. Trimming stripped 2 bases from V and 2 bases from J, with 10 bases between. The CDR3 bases are TGTGCCAGCAGTTTAAGTGGGACGACCTACAATGAGCAGTTCTTC. This codes for CASSLSGTTYNEQFF.

V and J are TRBV2 and TRBJ1-4; no firm D call. The V gene lost 3 bases and the J gene lost 8 bases, with 16 bases spanning the gap. Germline V CDR1 and CDR2: SNHLY, FYNNEI. The CDR3 has 15 residues. The DNA of the CDR3 is TGTGCCAGCAGTGAGGAGGGCAGTCCTGGGGAAAAACTGTTTTTT. Translated: CASSEEGSPGEKLFF.

This clone was observed a few times. This chain links TRBV30 with TRBJ1-1; 8 bases line up with TRBD1. The CDR3 is 11 amino acids. Germline lookup yields CDR1 GTSNPN and CDR2 SVGIG (reference sequence). V lost 5 bases, J lost 5 bases, and 1 base stayed unmatched. The CDR3 region has the DNA TGTGCCTGGGGACAGGGTACTGAAGCTTTCTTT. This translates into CAWGQGTEAFF.

About this clone: The same CDR3 can be traced to other DNA sequences in this sample. The chain is built from TRBV28 and TRBJ1-5; D gene unclear. The CDR3 consists of 12 residues. Trimming took off 6 bases at V and 0 bases at J, with 3 bases between the two ends. Germline V gene data show CDR1 as MDHEN and CDR2 as SYDVKM. The CDR3 nucleotides are TGTGCCAGCAGAGATAGCAATCAGCCCCAGCATTTT. It encodes CASRDSNQPQHF.

Comments on this clone: This CDR3 is also generated by other DNA sequences in the sample. This chain joins TRBV5-1 and TRBJ1-4; TRBD1 might be the D (5 bases). The V end was cut by 0 bases, the J end by 5 bases, with 14 bases between. CDR3 length equals 16 residues. Germline CDR1 reads SGHRS; CDR2 reads YFSETQ. CDR3 region: CASSLDKGRGNEKLFF. The CDR3, as DNA: TGCGCCAGCAGCTTGGATAAAGGGAGGGGCAATGAAAAACTGTTTTTT.

The chain is built from TRBV2 and TRBJ2-7, with TRBD2 matching 7 bases. Per the germline V gene, CDR1 is SNHLY and CDR2 is FYNNEI. CDR3 length: 15 residues. V lost 3 bases to trimming and J lost 2 bases; unmatched junction nucleotides: 7. The CDR3 sequence: CASSEALAQTYEQYF. CDR3 DNA: TGTGCCAGCAGTGAGGCACTAGCGCAAACCTACGAGCAGTACTTC.

The V call is TRBV18, the J call TRBJ2-5; possibly TRBD2 for D (6 bases). The length of the CDR3 is 14 residues. Germline CDR1 and CDR2: KGHSH and LQKENI. Trimming shortened V by 3 bases and J by 5 bases, and 13 bases separated the two germline ends. The chain's CDR3 is CASSPATSQETQYF. In nucleotides, the CDR3 is TGTGCCAGCTCACCCGCGACTAGTCAGGAGACCCAGTACTTC.

The CDR3 sequence: CASSYSEGSGNTIYF. CDR3 DNA: TGTGCCAGCAGTTACTCGGAGGGATCCGGAAACACCATATATTTT. This rearrangement joins TRBV6-5 to TRBJ1-3; D ambiguous. V lost 0 bases and J lost 4, with 10 bases in between. The CDR3 runs 15 residues. Germline V CDR1 and CDR2: MNHEY, SVGAGI.

This rearrangement joins TRBV30 to TRBJ2-7, with a possible D match to TRBD2 (5 bases). The V gene's germline CDR1 is GTSNPN and CDR2 SVGIG (reference sequence). CDR3 length: 13 amino acids. With 8 bases removed from V and 1 base from J, the gap between germline ends came to 15 bases. CDR3 in amino acids: CAARASGSYEQYF. The CDR3, as DNA: TGTGCCGCCCGGGCGAGCGGTTCCTACGAGCAGTACTTC.

This chain links TRBV25-1 with TRBJ1-1, with TRBD1 identical over 7 bases. The CDR3 has 15 residues. The V segment lost 6 bases and the J segment 4 bases; nucleotides outside the gene matches: 11. Looked up from germline, CDR1 is MGHDK and CDR2 is SYGVNS. As DNA, the CDR3 is TGTGCCAGCAGCTTAATAACAGGGGCAGCCACTGAAGCTTTCTTT. Translation: CASSLITGAATEAFF.

V is TRBV6-4 and J is TRBJ2-1, with D perhaps TRBD1 (6 bases). CDR3 length: 14 amino acids. Germline V CDR1 and CDR2: MRHNA, SNTAGT. The V gene lost 3 bases and the J gene lost 0 bases, with 6 bases spanning the gap. CDR3 sequence reads: CASSEDSSYNEQFF. As DNA, the CDR3 is TGTGCCAGCAGTGAGGACAGCTCCTACAATGAGCAGTTCTTC.

The chain has TRBV21-1 and TRBJ2-3; the table's D call of TRBD2 was not tested on the DNA. TRBV21-1 is marked as a pseudogene. The CDR3 runs 17 residues. The CDR3 here is CASSKTSGKGGTDTQYF. The DNA of the CDR3 is TGTGCCAGCAGCAAAACTAGCGGGAAAGGTGGCACAGATACGCAGTATTTT.

The chain employs TRBV6-5 and TRBJ1-5; D unclear. V was pared by 0 bases and J by 4 bases, with 10 bases between. Per the germline V gene, CDR1 is MNHEY and CDR2 is SVGAGI. The CDR3 is 15 residues long. This CDR3 is CASSYSNKGNQPQHF. The CDR3 nucleotides are TGTGCCAGCAGTTACTCGAACAAGGGAAATCAGCCCCAGCATTTT.

The chain combines TRBV18 with TRBJ2-7; no definite D call. The V gene lost 0 bases and the J gene lost 0 bases, with 12 bases spanning the gap. Germline loops: CDR1 KGHSH, CDR2 LQKENI. This CDR3 spans 16 amino acids. The CDR3 reads CASSPPISLSSYEQYF. The DNA for the CDR3 is TGTGCCAGCTCACCACCGATTAGCCTGAGCTCCTACGAGCAGTACTTC. Drawing the rest from reference TRBV18 and TRBJ2-7, the complete variable domain is NAGVMQNPRHLVRRRGQEARLRCSPMKGHSHVYWYRQLPEEGLKFMVYLQKENIIDESGMPKERFSAEFPKEGPSILRIQQVVRGDSAAYFCASSPPISLSSYEQYFGPGTRLTVT.

This rearrangement joins TRBV20-1 to TRBJ1-1; D ambiguous. The CDR3 runs 11 residues. Germline V gene lookup returns CDR1 DFQATT and CDR2 SNEGSKA (reference sequence). V gave up 0 bases and J gave up 10 bases, with 9 bases separating them. The CDR3 sequence is CSARDREIAFF. CDR3 in DNA: TGCAGTGCTAGAGATCGGGAAATAGCTTTCTTT.

V is TRBV20-1 and J is TRBJ2-1; D call uncertain. CDR3 length equals 11 residues. The V gene's germline CDR1 is DFQATT and CDR2 SNEGSKA (reference sequence). The CDR3 loop is CSVESYNEQFF. The CDR3 DNA reads TGCAGCGTAGAATCCTACAATGAGCAGTTCTTC.

The chain has TRBV30 and TRBJ1-5; D possibly corresponds to TRBD1 (6 bases). The germline gives CDR1 GTSNPN, CDR2 SVGIG (reference sequence). Trimming took 0 bases from V and 5 from J, leaving 14 bases between them. This CDR3 contains 15 residues. The CDR3 is CAWSVRAGGYQPQHF. DNA for the CDR3: TGTGCCTGGAGTGTACGGGCGGGGGGCTATCAGCCCCAGCATTTT.

The chain links TRBV6-1 to TRBJ2-2, with D possibly matching TRBD1 (5 bases). Trimming pared 7 bases from V and 4 bases from J, leaving 16 bases between. Looked up from germline, CDR1 is MNHNS and CDR2 is SASEGT. The CDR3 is made up of 15 amino acids. As DNA, the CDR3 is TGTGCCAGCACCCAATCCTGGACAAGCACCGGGGAGCTGTTTTTT. Protein: CASTQSWTSTGELFF.

CDR3 region: CASSLWGGEQYF. In DNA form, the CDR3 reads TGTGCCAGCAGTTTGTGGGGCGGAGAGCAGTACTTC. The chain has TRBV28 and TRBJ2-7, with D perhaps TRBD1 (5 bases). From germline, CDR1 is MDHEN and CDR2 SYDVKM. Between the trimmed V and J ends, which lost 3 bases and 7 bases, there was a span of 10 bases. CDR3 size: 12 residues.